This T cell receptor (beta chain) emerged from a study of neurological immune-mediated disorders (dated by TCRdb to between 2019 and 2020). Regarding the research as a whole: Of the approximately 35 multiple sclerosis patients, roughly 30 had relapsing-remitting MS and 3 had secondary progressive MS. The roughly 100 TCR-beta libraries covered PBMC samples along with longitudinal samples, technical triplicates, and paired sorted CD4+ and CD8+ T-cell subsets. The study compared peripheral blood TCR-beta repertoires of HTLV-I-associated myelopathy (HAM/TSP) patients, multiple sclerosis patients and healthy controls using UMI-based sequencing. The cohort comprised 68 subjects: 15 or so HAM/TSP patients, approximately 34 multiple sclerosis patients and 20 or so healthy controls. Study-wide findings and limitations: TCR clonal expansion was greatest in HAM/TSP patients and smallest in MS patients, who ranked below even healthy controls. Repertoires from 18 of 34 MS patients were grouped by phylogenetic analysis into a cluster of related CDR3 sequences, suggesting a possible repertoire-level signature. No association of the MS cluster with clinical or MRI features was observed, and the need for larger cohorts was stated by the authors. Expanded clones from different subjects shared no identical CDR3 amino acid sequences, which suggests that TCR-beta repertoires were private in all groups.

The table lists this clonotype with many counts. Its antigen remains undetermined. Within one base of it there is no much larger clone, and no base qualities were kept. cDNA was synthesized by template-switch 5'RACE using a primer with a 10-nucleotide random unique molecular identifier that tagged each TCR transcript. Every sequencing run covered 15-18 subjects and yielded more than 160 million TCR-beta sequences. The RNeasy kit was used to extract total RNA. The KAPA Real-time Library Amplification kit was used to amplify TCR-beta VDJ regions with primers for the TCR constant region and the 5'RACE anchor. Sample indexes and Illumina adaptors were added in a first PCR, and a second PCR then increased library yield. After purification with Ampure beads, the TCR product of roughly 650 bp was size-selected on a 2% E-gel SizeSelection system. Before pooling, library quality was checked on a Bioanalyzer, concentration was measured with Qubit, and libraries were quantified with the Kapa Library Quantification kit. Paired-end 2 x 150 bp sequencing of the libraries was performed on an Illumina HiSeq 2500. To increase sequence diversity, about 25-30% phiX was spiked into each library pool. As for the original processing: The UMI-based MiGEC pipeline processed quality-filtered reads and removed over 80% of raw TCR sequences during error correction. VDJ genes were aligned to IMGT germline references, and clonotypes were defined by unique CDR3 amino acid sequence plus V-J genes. Clonal expansion, Shannon diversity and CDR3 relatedness (CalcPairwiseDistances, ClusterSamples) were evaluated with VDJtools, and phylogenetic trees were built with CLCbio workbench. Clones with at least 8 unique UMIs were defined as expanded, with this threshold being based on coefficient-of-variation modelling across technical triplicates. TCRdb trimmed the raw reads at Q25, called clones with MiXCR and kept productive beta chains. Each CDR3 protein appears once, grouped with its most common genes and DNA. The V and J calls, along with clone size, are taken from TCRdb and not from the paper's own processing. For this sample there are more than 60,000 distinct CDR3 sequences; roughly 3.5% appear just once. The top ten hold 2.2% of the sample.

Libraries from unsorted PBMCs were made from 2 million PBMCs kept in RNAlater at -80 degrees C until RNA extraction. The multiple sclerosis patients were enrolled in a US clinical protocol that evaluated disease progression with magnetic resonance imaging. Peripheral blood was subjected to Ficoll-Hypaque density gradient centrifugation to isolate PBMCs, which were then cryopreserved in liquid nitrogen. The sequenced sample consisted of PBMCs. This clonotype originated in a woman aged 45-65 years with multiple sclerosis.

The CDR3: CSAEPSAGEQYF. Read as DNA, the sequence is TGCAGTGCTGAACCCTCTGCGGGGGAGCAGTACTTC. The chain uses TRBV20-1 and TRBJ2-7, with a tentative D gene TRBD2 over 6 matching bases. The cysteine opens and the phenylalanine closes a CDR3 of 12 amino acids. The retained sequence is limited to the CDR3, 36 bases, with the frame set at the first base. The germline V gene (reference sequence) gives CDR1 as DFQATT and CDR2 as SNEGSKA. V gives up 5 bases and J gives up 7 bases, and the segment between their germline ends measures 15 bases.